This T cell receptor beta chain stems from a study of CD4+ T cells in melanoma. Findings and caveats of the study: In melanoma, neoantigen-specific CD4+ T cells reportedly differed in differentiation state. CD8+ T cell, macrophage and B cell function reportedly correlated with neoantigen-specific CD4+ T cells.

Profiling relied on immunoSEQ multiplex PCR, and the TCRdb table lists in-frame clones only, not all of them. The sample includes about 140,000 clones, roughly 91% of them seen just once. Per germline, CDR1 SNHLY and CDR2 FYNNEI. The CDR3 covers 14 residues. V was pared by 5 bases and J by 3 bases, with 13 bases between. As for this clone: Its antigen is not identified.

The origin of this receptor is a human donor with melanoma. This chain links TRBV2 with TRBJ1-2; D unclear. The CDR3 loop is CASSTLRSDYGYTF. The CDR3 DNA reads TGTGCCAGCAGTACCCTCAGGAGCGACTATGGCTACACCTTC.